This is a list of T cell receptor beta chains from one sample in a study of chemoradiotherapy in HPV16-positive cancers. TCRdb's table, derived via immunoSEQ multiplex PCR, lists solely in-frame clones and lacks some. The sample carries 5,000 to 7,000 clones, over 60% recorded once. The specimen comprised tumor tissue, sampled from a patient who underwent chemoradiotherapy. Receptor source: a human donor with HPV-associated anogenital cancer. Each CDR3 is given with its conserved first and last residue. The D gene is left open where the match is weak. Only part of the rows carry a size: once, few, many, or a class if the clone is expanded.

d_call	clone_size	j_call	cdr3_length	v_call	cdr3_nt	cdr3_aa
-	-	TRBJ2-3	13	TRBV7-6	TGTGCCAGCAGCAAATATGGAACAGATACGCAGTATTTT	CASSKYGTDTQYF
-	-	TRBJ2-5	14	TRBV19	TGTGCCAGTAGTCCGTCGGGAGTTTGGGAGACCCAGTACTTC	CASSPSGVWETQYF
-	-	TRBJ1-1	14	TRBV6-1	TGTGCCAGCAGTTTGGGCAGCTTCAACACTGAAGCTTTCTTT	CASSLGSFNTEAFF
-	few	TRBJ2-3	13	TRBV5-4	TGTGCCAGCAGCCACAGGGATACAGATACGCAGTATTTT	CASSHRDTDTQYF
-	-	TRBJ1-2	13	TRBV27	TGTGCCAGCAGCCTCGATACTCGCTATGGCTACACCTTC	CASSLDTRYGYTF
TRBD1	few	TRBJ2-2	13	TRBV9	TGTGCCAGCTGCCAGCAGGGGGCCGGGGAGCTGTTTTTT	CASCQQGAGELFF
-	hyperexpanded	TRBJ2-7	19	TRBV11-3	TGTGCCAGCAGCTTAGATCTTGACCATACCTCAGGCATCTACGGGAAGCAGTACTTC	CASSLDLDHTSGIYGKQYF
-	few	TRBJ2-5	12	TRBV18	TGTGCCAGCTCACCAGCGGGAGAGACCCAGTACTTC	CASSPAGETQYF
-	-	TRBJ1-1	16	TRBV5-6	TGTGCCAGCAGCTTGGGGCAGTTAATGGTGAACACTGAAGCTTTCTTT	CASSLGQLMVNTEAFF
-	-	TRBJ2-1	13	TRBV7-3	TGTGCCAGCAGCTTGGGGAGTAGAAATGAGCAGTTCTTC	CASSLGSRNEQFF
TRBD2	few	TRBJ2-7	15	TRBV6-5	TGTGCCAGCAGTTACGCAGCGGGAGGTAGCTACGAGCAGTACTTC	CASSYAAGGSYEQYF
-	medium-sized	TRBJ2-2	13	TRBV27	TGTGCCAGCAGTTTATTCGCCGGCGGGGAGCTGTTTTTT	CASSLFAGGELFF
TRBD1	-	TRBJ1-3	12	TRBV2	TGTGCCAGCAGTGACAGGGGGCGGACCATATATTTT	CASSDRGRTIYF
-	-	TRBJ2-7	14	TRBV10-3	TGTGCCATCAGTGAATTTGGGGAAACCTACGAGCAGTACTTC	CAISEFGETYEQYF
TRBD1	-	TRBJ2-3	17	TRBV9	TGTGCCAGCAGCGTGGAGGGACAGGGCCTAAGCACAGATACGCAGTATTTT	CASSVEGQGLSTDTQYF
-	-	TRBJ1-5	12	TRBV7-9	TGTGCCAGCAGCTTAGAATGGCAGCCCCAGCATTTT	CASSLEWQPQHF
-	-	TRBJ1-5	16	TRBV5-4	TGTGCCAGCAGCGATGGCGGGAGGAGTTCGGGTCAGCCCCAGCATTTT	CASSDGGRSSGQPQHF
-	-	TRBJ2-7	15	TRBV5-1	TGCGCCAGCAGAATCCTACCGTCGAACTCCTACGAGCAGTACTTC	CASRILPSNSYEQYF
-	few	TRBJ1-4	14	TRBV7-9	TGTGCCAGCGCAGGGTCGACAAGAAATGAAAAACTGTTTTTT	CASAGSTRNEKLFF
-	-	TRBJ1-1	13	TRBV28	TGTGCCATTGGCACTAGGTGGAAGACTGAAGCTTTCTTT	CAIGTRWKTEAFF
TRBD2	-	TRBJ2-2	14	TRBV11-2	TGTGCCAGCAGCTCCCAGCGGGAGTCGGGGGAGCTGTTTTTT	CASSSQRESGELFF
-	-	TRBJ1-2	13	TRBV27	TGTGCCAGCAGTCGGACAACTAACTATGGCTACACCTTC	CASSRTTNYGYTF
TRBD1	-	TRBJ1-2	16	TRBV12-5	TGTGCTAGTGGGGGCTCAGGACAGGGGGATGACTATGGCTACACCTTC	CASGGSGQGDDYGYTF
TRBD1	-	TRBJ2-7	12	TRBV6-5	TGTGCCAGCGGGGACAGGTACTACGAGCAGTACTTC	CASGDRYYEQYF
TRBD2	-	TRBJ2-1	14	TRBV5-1	TGCGCCAGTGGCATAGCGGGAGTCTACAATGAGCAGTTCTTC	CASGIAGVYNEQFF
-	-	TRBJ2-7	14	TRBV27	TGTGCCAGCAGACTGAGTAGCGGTACCTACGAGCAGTACTTC	CASRLSSGTYEQYF
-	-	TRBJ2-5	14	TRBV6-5	TGTGCCAGCAGTTCCACTTCCCGGCAAGAGACCCAGTACTTC	CASSSTSRQETQYF
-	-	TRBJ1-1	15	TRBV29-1	TGCAGCGTTGAAGGAGGGGGGGCTGTGAACACTGAAGCTTTCTTT	CSVEGGGAVNTEAFF
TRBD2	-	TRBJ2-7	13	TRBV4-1	TGCGCCAGCAGCCACGGGACTACCTACGAGCAGTACTTC	CASSHGTTYEQYF
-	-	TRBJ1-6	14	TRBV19	TGTGCCAGTAGTCAGACCGGACCTACTTCACCCCTCCACTTT	CASSQTGPTSPLHF
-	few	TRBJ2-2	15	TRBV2	TGTGCCAGCAGTGAATCCGGACAGTACACCGGGGAGCTGTTTTTT	CASSESGQYTGELFF
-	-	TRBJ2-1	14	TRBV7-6	TGTGCCAGCAGCTGGGGTACCCCCAGAGAGGAGCAGTTCTTC	CASSWGTPREEQFF
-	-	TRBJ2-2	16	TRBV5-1	TGCGCCAGCAGCTACCTATTGACCAGGACAATCGGGGAGCTGTTTTTT	CASSYLLTRTIGELFF
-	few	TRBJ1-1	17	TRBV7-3	TGTGCCAGCAGCTTAAAGCCCCCGGACAGAATGAACACTGAAGCTTTCTTT	CASSLKPPDRMNTEAFF
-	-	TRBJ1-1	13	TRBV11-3	TGTGCCAGCAGCTTAGGGCTGAGGGCTGAAGCTTTCTTT	CASSLGLRAEAFF
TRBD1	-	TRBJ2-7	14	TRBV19	TGTGCCAGTAGACCGGGACAGGGGTCCTACGAGCAGTACTTC	CASRPGQGSYEQYF
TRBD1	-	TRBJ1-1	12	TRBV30	TGTGCCTGGAGCCCCGGACAGGGCGAAGCTTTCTTT	CAWSPGQGEAFF
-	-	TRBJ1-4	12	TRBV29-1	TGCAGCGTTCGTAAAGACAGCGAAAAACTGTTTTTT	CSVRKDSEKLFF
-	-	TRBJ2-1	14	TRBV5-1	TGCGCCAGCAGCTTGGGCGGGGCCGACAATGAGCAGTTCTTC	CASSLGGADNEQFF